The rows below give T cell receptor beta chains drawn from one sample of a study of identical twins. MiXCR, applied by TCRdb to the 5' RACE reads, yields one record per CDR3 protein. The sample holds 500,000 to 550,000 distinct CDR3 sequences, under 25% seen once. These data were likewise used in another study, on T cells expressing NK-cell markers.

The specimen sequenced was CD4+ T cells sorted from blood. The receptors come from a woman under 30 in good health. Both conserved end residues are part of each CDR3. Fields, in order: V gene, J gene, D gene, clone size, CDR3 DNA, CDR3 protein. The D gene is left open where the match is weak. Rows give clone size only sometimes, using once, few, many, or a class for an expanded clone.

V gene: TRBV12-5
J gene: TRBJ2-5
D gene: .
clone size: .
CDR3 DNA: TGTGCTAGTGGTTTGGTACTGGGCGAAAACACGGAGACCCAGTACTTC
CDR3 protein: CASGLVLGENTETQYF

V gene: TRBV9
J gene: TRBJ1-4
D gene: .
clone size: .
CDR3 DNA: TGTGCCAGCAGCGTAGCTGATGCGCCAGATGAAAAACTGTTTTTT
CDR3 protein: CASSVADAPDEKLFF

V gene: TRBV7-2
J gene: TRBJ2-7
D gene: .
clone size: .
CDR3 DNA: TGTGCCAGCAGCTTAGCGCGGGGCCGCACCTACGAGCAGTACTTC
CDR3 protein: CASSLARGRTYEQYF

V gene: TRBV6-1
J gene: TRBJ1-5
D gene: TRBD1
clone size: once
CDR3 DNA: TGTGCCAGCAGACAACAGGGGTCCAATCAGCCCCAGCATTTT
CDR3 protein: CASRQQGSNQPQHF

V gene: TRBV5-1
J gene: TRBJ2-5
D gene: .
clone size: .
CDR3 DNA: TGCGCCAGCAGCTTGGGGATCCAGCGGGTGCAAGAGACCCAGTACTTC
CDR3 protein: CASSLGIQRVQETQYF

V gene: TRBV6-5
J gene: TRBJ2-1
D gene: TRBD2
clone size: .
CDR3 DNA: TGTGCCAGCAGTTCCCTTTTAACTAGCGGTGCCTACAATGAGCAGTTCTTC
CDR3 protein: CASSSLLTSGAYNEQFF

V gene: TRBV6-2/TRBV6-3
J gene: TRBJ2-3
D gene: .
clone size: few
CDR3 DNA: TGTGCCATCCGAAAAATATCACGTGAGACAGATACGCAGTATTTT
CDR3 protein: CAIRKISRETDTQYF

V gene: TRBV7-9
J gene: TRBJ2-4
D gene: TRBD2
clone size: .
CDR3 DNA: TGTGCCAGCAGCTTAGAGGGGCGGACTAGGGCCAAAAACATTCAGTACTTC
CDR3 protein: CASSLEGRTRAKNIQYF

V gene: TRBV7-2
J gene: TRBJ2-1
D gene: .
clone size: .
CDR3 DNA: TGTGCCAGCAGCCCGACTCCTAGGGAGCAGTTCTTC
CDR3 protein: CASSPTPREQFF

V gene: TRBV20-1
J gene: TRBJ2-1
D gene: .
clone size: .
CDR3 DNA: TGCAGTGCTAGAGATATGGGGAGAAATGAGCAGTTCTTC
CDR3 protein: CSARDMGRNEQFF

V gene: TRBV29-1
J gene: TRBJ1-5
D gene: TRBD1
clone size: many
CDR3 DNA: TGCAGCGTTGTCGGCAGGGGGGTTAGCAATCAGCCCCAGCATTTT
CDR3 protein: CSVVGRGVSNQPQHF

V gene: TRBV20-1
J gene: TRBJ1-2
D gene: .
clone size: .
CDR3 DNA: TGCAGTGCCAGGCCCCCCCATCAGGATGGCTACACCTTC
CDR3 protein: CSARPPHQDGYTF

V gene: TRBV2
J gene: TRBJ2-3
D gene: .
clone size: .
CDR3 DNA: TGTGCCAGCACCGTGGACCGGGTTGGTGATACGCAGTATTTT
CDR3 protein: CASTVDRVGDTQYF

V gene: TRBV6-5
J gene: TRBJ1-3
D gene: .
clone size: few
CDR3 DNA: TGTGCCAGCAGTTACTCGACCAGGGCGCGGGGAAACACCATATATTTT
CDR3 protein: CASSYSTRARGNTIYF

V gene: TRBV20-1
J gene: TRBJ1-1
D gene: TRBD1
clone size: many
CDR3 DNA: TGCAGTGCTAGTGATCTTCCCGGGACAGGCGACACTGAAGCTTTCTTT
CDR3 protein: CSASDLPGTGDTEAFF

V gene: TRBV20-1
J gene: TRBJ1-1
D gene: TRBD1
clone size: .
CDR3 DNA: TGCAGTGCTAGAGTCAGGGGGAGGAACACTGAAGCTTTCTTT
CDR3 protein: CSARVRGRNTEAFF

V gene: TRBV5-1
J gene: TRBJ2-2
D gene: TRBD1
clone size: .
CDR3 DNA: TGCGCCAGCAGCTTGATCTCTTCGGGACAGCCGAACACCGGGGAGCTGTTTTTT
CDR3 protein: CASSLISSGQPNTGELFF

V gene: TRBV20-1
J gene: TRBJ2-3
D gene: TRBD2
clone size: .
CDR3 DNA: TGCAGTGCTGGTTTAGCGGGATACACAGATACGCAGTATTTT
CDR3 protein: CSAGLAGYTDTQYF

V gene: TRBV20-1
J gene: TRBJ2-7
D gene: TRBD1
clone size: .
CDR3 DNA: TGCAGTGCCCCCCCAGCGGACAGGCCCTACGAGCAGTACTTC
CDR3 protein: CSAPPADRPYEQYF

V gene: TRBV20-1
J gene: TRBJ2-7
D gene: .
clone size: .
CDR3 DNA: TGCAGTGCTTCTCCGGGACACCTCACGCAGGACGAGCAGTACTTC
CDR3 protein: CSASPGHLTQDEQYF

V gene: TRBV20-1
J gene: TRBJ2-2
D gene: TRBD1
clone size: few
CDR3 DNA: TGCAGTGCTAGAGATCAGGGGACAGGACCCACCGGGGAGCTGTTTTTT
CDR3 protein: CSARDQGTGPTGELFF

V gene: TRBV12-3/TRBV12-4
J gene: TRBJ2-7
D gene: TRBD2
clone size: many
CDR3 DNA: TGTGCCAGCACCCACCGGGAGGGATCCTACGAGCAGTACTTC
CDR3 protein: CASTHREGSYEQYF

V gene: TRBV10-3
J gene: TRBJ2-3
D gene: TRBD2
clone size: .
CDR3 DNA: TGTGCCATCAGTGTCCTGAGCGGGGTCAGCACAGATACGCAGTATTTT
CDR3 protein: CAISVLSGVSTDTQYF

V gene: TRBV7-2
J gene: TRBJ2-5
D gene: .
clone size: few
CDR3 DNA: TGTGCCAGCGGACGCTTTTCACCAACGGAGACCCAGTACTTC
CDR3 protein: CASGRFSPTETQYF

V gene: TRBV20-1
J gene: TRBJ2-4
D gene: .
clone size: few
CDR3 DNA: TGCAGTGCTAGAGATCACAATACGGCCAAAAACATTCAGTACTTC
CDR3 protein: CSARDHNTAKNIQYF

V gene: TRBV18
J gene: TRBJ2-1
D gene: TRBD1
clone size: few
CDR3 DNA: TGTGCCAGCTCACCACCGCGATCAGGGGGACGGTATAATGAGCAGTTCTTC
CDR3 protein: CASSPPRSGGRYNEQFF

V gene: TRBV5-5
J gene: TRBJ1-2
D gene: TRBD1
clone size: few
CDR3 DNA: TGTGCCAGCAGCCACGACAGGGCCAACTATGGCTACACCTTC
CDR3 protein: CASSHDRANYGYTF

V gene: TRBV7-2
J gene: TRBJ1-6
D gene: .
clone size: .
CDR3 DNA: TGTGCCAGCAGCTTTAGCTCGGTGCCCCTCCACTTT
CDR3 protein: CASSFSSVPLHF

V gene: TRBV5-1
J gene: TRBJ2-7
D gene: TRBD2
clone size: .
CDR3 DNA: TGCGCCAGCAGCTCGGGGACTAGCGGCACCTACGAGCAGTACTTC
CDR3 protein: CASSSGTSGTYEQYF

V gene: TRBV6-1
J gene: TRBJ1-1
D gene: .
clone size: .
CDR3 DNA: TGTGCCAGCACCCTCAGGGGTGGGGGAGGGGTGGACACTGAAGCTTTCTTT
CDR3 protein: CASTLRGGGGVDTEAFF

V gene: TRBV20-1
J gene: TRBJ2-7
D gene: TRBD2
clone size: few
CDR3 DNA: TGCAGTGCTAGACTATTTGGAACTAGCGCATCTTACGAGCAGTACTTC
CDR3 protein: CSARLFGTSASYEQYF

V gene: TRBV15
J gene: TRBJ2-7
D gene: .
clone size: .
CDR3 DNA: TGTGCCACCAGCAGCGGCGAGGGGGAGAGCTCCTACGAGCAGTACTTC
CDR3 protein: CATSSGEGESSYEQYF

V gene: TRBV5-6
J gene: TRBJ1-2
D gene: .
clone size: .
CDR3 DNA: TGTGCCAGCAGTTCCCGGGGCGCAGACTACGGCTATGGCTACACCTTC
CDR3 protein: CASSSRGADYGYGYTF

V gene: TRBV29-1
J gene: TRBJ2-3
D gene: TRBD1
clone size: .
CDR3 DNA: TGCAGCGGGGGACAGTCAGATACGCAGTATTTT
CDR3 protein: CSGGQSDTQYF

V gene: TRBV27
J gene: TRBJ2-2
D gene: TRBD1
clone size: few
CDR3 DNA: TGTGCCAGCAGCGCTACTCGACAGGGGGCCCAGCGGATTTTT
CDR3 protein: CASSATRQGAQRIF

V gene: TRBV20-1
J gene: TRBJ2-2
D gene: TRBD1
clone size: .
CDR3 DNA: TGCAGTGCCACACAGGGGACCGGGGAGCTGTTTTTT
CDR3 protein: CSATQGTGELFF

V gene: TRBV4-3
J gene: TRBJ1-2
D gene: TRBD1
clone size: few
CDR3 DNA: TGCGCCAGCAGCCATGGAGCCGGGACAGGCAATGGCTACACCTTC
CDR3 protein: CASSHGAGTGNGYTF

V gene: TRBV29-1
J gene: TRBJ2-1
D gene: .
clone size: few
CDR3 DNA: TGCAGCGTTGAAGACCGGGACGCGGGATCCTACAATGAGCAGTTCTTC
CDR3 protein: CSVEDRDAGSYNEQFF

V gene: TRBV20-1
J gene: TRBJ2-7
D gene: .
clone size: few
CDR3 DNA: TGCAGTGCTAGCCAAGCTGCGGGGAGCTCCTACGAGCAGTACTTC
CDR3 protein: CSASQAAGSSYEQYF

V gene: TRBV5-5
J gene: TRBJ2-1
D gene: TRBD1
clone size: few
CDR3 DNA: TGTGCCAGCAGCTTGGGGACGTATGACAGGGCGGGCAATGAGCAGTTCTTC
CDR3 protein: CASSLGTYDRAGNEQFF

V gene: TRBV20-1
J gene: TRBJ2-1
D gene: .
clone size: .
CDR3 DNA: TGCAGTGCTAGACATTCCACCGGGAATGAGCAGTTCTTC
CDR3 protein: CSARHSTGNEQFF

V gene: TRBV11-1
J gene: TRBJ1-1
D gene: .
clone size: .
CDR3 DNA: TGTGCCAGCAGCTTAAGACGGGAGCAGACTGAAGCTTTCTTT
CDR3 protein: CASSLRREQTEAFF

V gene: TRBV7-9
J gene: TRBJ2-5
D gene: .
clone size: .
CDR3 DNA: TGTGCCAGCAGCCCTCGGTGGGGGAAAGAGACCCAGTACTTC
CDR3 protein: CASSPRWGKETQYF

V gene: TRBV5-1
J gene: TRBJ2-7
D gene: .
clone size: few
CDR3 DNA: TGCGCCAGCAGCCGGGGGACAGTACCCTCCTACGAGCAGTACTTC
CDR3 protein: CASSRGTVPSYEQYF

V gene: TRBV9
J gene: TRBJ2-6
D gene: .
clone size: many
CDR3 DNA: TGTGCCAGCAGCGTTACAGGGTCTGGGGCCAACGTCCTGACTTTC
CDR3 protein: CASSVTGSGANVLTF

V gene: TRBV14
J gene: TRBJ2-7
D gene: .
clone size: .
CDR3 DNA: TGTGCCAGCAGCCAAGATTCCATTCCTCTCCCCCCTAAGCAGTACTTC
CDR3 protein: CASSQDSIPLPPKQYF

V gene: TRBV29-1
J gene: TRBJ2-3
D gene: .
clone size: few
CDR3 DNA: TGCAGCGTTGGACCGGACAGAAGGGTCCAATCTAGCACAGATACGCAGTATTTT
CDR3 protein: CSVGPDRRVQSSTDTQYF

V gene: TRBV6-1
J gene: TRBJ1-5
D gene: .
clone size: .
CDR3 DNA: TGTGCCAGCAGTACCCTTCCACAGGGAAACTCTGGTCAGCCCCAGCATTTT
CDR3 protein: CASSTLPQGNSGQPQHF

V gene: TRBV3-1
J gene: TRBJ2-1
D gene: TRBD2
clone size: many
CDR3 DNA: TGTGCCAGCAGCCAAGATCTGTGGACTAGGGGCAATGAGCAGTTCTTC
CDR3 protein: CASSQDLWTRGNEQFF

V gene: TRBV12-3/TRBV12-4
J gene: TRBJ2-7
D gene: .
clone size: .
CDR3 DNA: TGTGCCAGCAGGAAAGGGAGCGAGCAGTACTTC
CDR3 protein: CASRKGSEQYF

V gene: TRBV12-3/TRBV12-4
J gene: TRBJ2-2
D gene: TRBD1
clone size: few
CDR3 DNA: TGTGCCAGTGGGACAGGGAACACCGGGGAGCTGTTTTTT
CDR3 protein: CASGTGNTGELFF

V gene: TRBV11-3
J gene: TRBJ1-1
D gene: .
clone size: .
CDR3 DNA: TGTGCCAGCAGCTTGGGAGGGTGGGCTGAAGCTTTCTTT
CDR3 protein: CASSLGGWAEAFF

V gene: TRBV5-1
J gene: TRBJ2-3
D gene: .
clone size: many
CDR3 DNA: TGTGCCAGCAGTTTAGGGCAGAACACAGATACGCAGTATTTT
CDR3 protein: CASSLGQNTDTQYF

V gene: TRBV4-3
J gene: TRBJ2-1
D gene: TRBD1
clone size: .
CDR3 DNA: TGCGCCAGCAGCCAAGATGCCAGGGGGCGCGAGGGTGAGCAGTTCTTC
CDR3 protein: CASSQDARGREGEQFF